This TCR beta chain is from a study of cytomegalovirus exposure and HLA in healthy donors. This clone was observed a few times. No antigen is known for it. Overall study findings and caveats: With later analysis, a missense DCLRE1C variant became linked to TCR beta V- and J-gene trimming. It was in a later analysis that TCR association rates were seen to vary by HLA locus, highest for DRB1 and lowest for HLA-C.

With 60 Vbeta and 13 Jbeta primers, the PCR was carried out. Clones were read by immunoSEQ multiplex PCR, and TCRdb kept only the in-frame ones, dropping some. The sample lists roughly 90,000 clones, roughly 82% occurring once. The source material was PBMCs. This clonotype originated in a man between 25 and 39 years old in good health and CMV-seropositive.

CDR3 loop: CASSRAGPGTEAFF. CDR3 coding DNA: TGCGCCAGCAGCAGGGCGGGACCGGGGACTGAAGCTTTCTTT. The chain links TRBV5-1 to TRBJ1-1; the D gene is possibly TRBD1 (5 bases). The CDR3 covers 14 residues. Looked up from germline, CDR1 is SGHRS and CDR2 is YFSETQ. The germline V and J ends were trimmed by 4 bases and 5 bases, with 15 bases remaining between them.